What follows is one T cell receptor beta chain and its context. The entry originates in a study of shared clonotypes between healthy human individuals. The naive CD8 fraction comprised CD45RO-negative cells positively selected for CCR7 and excluded terminally differentiated effector memory CD45RA+ cells. Germline lookup yields CDR1 MNHEY and CDR2 SVGAGI. Deletions cut 4 bases from V and 0 bases from J, with 9 bases between. The CDR3 loop spans 14 amino acids. Some clones are missing from TCRdb's copy, which holds only in-frame ones; the method was immunoSEQ multiplex PCR. The sample has 1.5 million to 2.5 million clones, about 95% seen once; the top ten hold approximately 1.2%.

The chain links TRBV6-5 to TRBJ1-1; D is undetermined. The specimen was naive CD8+ T cells sorted from blood. This TCR was recovered from a man younger than 35 in good health. This chain's CDR3 is CASSFSAMNTEAFF. For the CDR3, the DNA is TGTGCCAGCAGTTTTTCCGCGATGAACACTGAAGCTTTCTTT.